This T cell receptor (beta chain) came from a study of early T cells in non-severe SARS-CoV-2 infection. TCRdb used MiXCR to reprocess the 5' RACE reads, holding one entry per CDR3 protein. The table records about 66,000 distinct CDR3 sequences, about 13% of them present only once. Sequenced material: whole blood. The source of this sequence is an adult who was a healthcare worker with PCR-confirmed SARS-CoV-2 infection or an uninfected control (not recorded which).

The CDR3, as DNA: TGTGCCAGCAGCCACGGTTTTAGGGACTCCTACAATGAGCAGTTCTTC. Translated, it gives CASSHGFRDSYNEQFF. The chain links TRBV11-1 to TRBJ2-1; no reliable D call. There are 16 residues in the CDR3. The germline V and J ends were trimmed by 5 bases and 0 bases, with 14 bases remaining between them. Germline assignment: CDR1 SGHAT and CDR2 FQDESV (reference sequence).